These 14 T cell receptor beta chains originate from one sample sequenced in a study of blood T cell repertoires in COVID-19. Clones were read by immunoSEQ multiplex PCR, and TCRdb kept only the in-frame ones, dropping some. Altogether about 150,000 clones are present, 70% to 85% being singletons, with the ten largest covering 6.5% to 7.5%. Sample: peripheral blood. Receptor source: a man of 80 years or more with COVID-19, enrolled during active disease.

The chain couples TRBV6-5 to TRBJ1-6; 9 nucleotides agree with TRBD1. The CDR3 runs 14 residues. Germline values: CDR1 MNHEY, CDR2 SVGAGI. Trimming removed 5 bases from V and 8 bases from J; junction bases left unmatched: 4. The CDR3 DNA reads TGTGCCAGCAGTATGGACAGGGGTTATTCACCCCTCCACTTT. It specifies CASSMDRGYSPLHF.

The chain has TRBV9 and TRBJ1-6, with 11 bases lining up with TRBD1. Germline CDR1 is SGDLS and CDR2 is YYNGEE. This CDR3 has 17 residues. With 7 bases clipped from V and 0 bases from J, the junction kept 6 bases outside the gene matches. This chain's CDR3 is CASSGQGAPSYNSPLHF. The CDR3 nucleotides read TGTGCCAGCTCCGGACAGGGGGCCCCCTCCTATAATTCACCCCTCCACTTT.

The chain employs TRBV2 and TRBJ2-7, with TRBD2 as a possible D gene (6 bases). The CDR3 length is 14 residues. Trimming took 9 bases from V and 0 from J, leaving 15 bases between them. Looked up from germline, CDR1 is SNHLY and CDR2 is FYNNEI. The DNA for the CDR3 is TGTGCCAGTACGAGACTAGGTCCCTCCTACGAGCAGTACTTC. Translation gives CASTRLGPSYEQYF.

The chain couples TRBV11-1 to TRBJ1-4; D unresolved. With 1 base removed from V and 3 bases from J, the gap between germline ends came to 9 bases. The CDR3 consists of 15 residues. Germline V gene sequence: CDR1 SGHAT, CDR2 FQDESV (reference sequence). The chain's CDR3 is CASSLETSSNEKLFF. The CDR3 DNA sequence: TGTGCCAGCAGCTTAGAGACTTCTTCTAATGAAAAACTGTTTTTT.

The CDR3 sequence is CATSDPTSGGYNEQFF. The CDR3 bases are TGTGCCACCAGTGATCCGACTAGCGGGGGGTACAATGAGCAGTTCTTC. The J gene is TRBJ2-1, the V gene TRBV24-1; 13 positions agree with TRBD2. Per the germline V gene, CDR1 is KGHDR and CDR2 is SFDVKD. V lost 3 bases and J lost 4; bases outside the gene matches: 2. The CDR3 extends over 16 amino acids.

The V gene is TRBV9, the J gene TRBJ2-1; TRBD1 is a possible D gene (6 bases). Germline loops: CDR1 SGDLS, CDR2 YYNGEE. V lost 4 bases and J 0 bases, leaving 11 bases between the germline ends. CDR3 length: 15 amino acids. As DNA, the CDR3 is TGTGCCAGCAGCTCCACAGGGAGCTCCTACAATGAGCAGTTCTTC. Translating it yields CASSSTGSSYNEQFF.

The chain combines TRBV28 with TRBJ1-5; TRBD1 matches 9 bases. The CDR3 is made up of 20 amino acids. V lost 6 bases, J lost 0 bases, and 18 bases stayed unmatched. Germline-derived CDR1 and CDR2 are MDHEN and SYDVKM. CDR3 nucleotides: TGTGCCAGCAGCCCCTCGTTGGGACAGGGAGGGGAGTATAGCAATCAGCCCCAGCATTTT. Translating gives CASSPSLGQGGEYSNQPQHF. Full variable domain (remainder filled in from reference TRBV28 and TRBJ1-5): DVKVTQSSRYLVKRTGEKVFLECVQDMDHENMFWYRQDPGLGLRLIYFSYDVKMKEKGDIPEGYSVSREKKERFSLILESASTNQTSMYLCASSPSLGQGGEYSNQPQHFGDGTRLSIL.

The V and J genes are TRBV5-1 and TRBJ1-2; D remains ambiguous. V was pared by 4 bases and J by 5 bases, with 9 bases between. This CDR3 region has 12 residues. CDR1 and CDR2 (germline): SGHRS, YFSETQ. The CDR3 coding sequence is TGCGCCAGCAGCGAAACAGATTATGGCTACACCTTC. Translating gives CASSETDYGYTF.

The chain links TRBV6-4 to TRBJ1-4, with D possibly TRBD1 on 6 matching bases. Deletions cut 8 bases from V and 7 bases from J, with 26 bases between. Germline V gene sequence: CDR1 MRHNA, CDR2 SNTAGT. There are 17 residues in the CDR3. The CDR3 region has the DNA TGTGCCAGCGGGTGTAGAAATTTGGGCAGGGGAGCTGAAAAACTGTTTTTT. Translated, it gives CASGCRNLGRGAEKLFF.

This chain uses TRBV6-2 or TRBV6-3 with TRBJ1-1, with TRBD1 matching over 9 bases. After removal of 1 base from V and 1 base from J, the junction contained 1 base not matched to a gene. Germline loops: CDR1 MNHEY, CDR2 SVGEGT. The CDR3 extends over 15 amino acids. The CDR3 spells CASSYYRGPNTEAFF. The CDR3 nucleotides are TGTGCCAGCAGTTACTACAGGGGGCCGAACACTGAAGCTTTCTTT.

The J gene is TRBJ1-4, the V gene TRBV9; D gene unclear. This CDR3 region has 14 residues. Deletions cut 2 bases from V and 8 bases from J, with 13 bases between. Germline values: CDR1 SGDLS, CDR2 YYNGEE. DNA for the CDR3: TGTGCCAGCAGCGTCACCGGGGTAGGCGAAAAACTGTTTTTT. This gives the protein CASSVTGVGEKLFF.

This clone was observed many times. V is TRBV6-5 and J is TRBJ1-3, with 7 bases matching TRBD1. V was pared by 6 bases and J by 2 bases, with 7 bases of the junction left unmatched. Germline assignment: CDR1 MNHEY and CDR2 SVGAGI. The CDR3 extends over 15 amino acids. The CDR3 nucleotides are TGTGCCAGCAGCGGAAGGGGGCACGCTGGAAACACCATATATTTT. Protein product: CASSGRGHAGNTIYF.

The CDR3 nucleotides are TGCGCCAGCAGTCGGACAGGGTTCATGAACACTGAAGCTTTCTTT. Its protein product is CASSRTGFMNTEAFF. This rearrangement joins TRBV5-1 to TRBJ1-1; 8 bases agree with TRBD1. CDR1 is SGHRS and CDR2 is YFSETQ in the germline V gene. There are 15 residues in the CDR3. Trimming at V came to 5 bases and at J to 0 bases, leaving 6 bases not matched to a gene.

J is TRBJ2-3 and V is TRBV5-1; 14 positions match TRBD2. Per germline, CDR1 SGHRS and CDR2 YFSETQ. The trim removed 4 bases at V and 3 bases at J, leaving 7 bases unmatched. The CDR3 runs 17 residues. The CDR3 DNA follows: TGCGCCAGCAGCCCAGGACTAGCGGGGGGCAGAACAGATACGCAGTATTTT. Protein sequence: CASSPGLAGGRTDTQYF.